One T cell receptor beta chain is described in this entry. Antigen specificity is unknown. The entry originates in a study of chemoradiotherapy in HPV16-positive cancers. Study summary: Functional T-cell assays on a couple of HPV16-positive patients' cells defined candidate HPV-specific clones and common TCR motifs. Broader study findings: HPV-responsive T-cell expansion during chemoradiotherapy was linked to improved recurrence-free survival in HPV16-positive patients.

V shed 5 bases, J shed 3 bases, and the junction held 5 bases outside the gene matches. In germline, CDR1 is SGHVS, CDR2 FQNEAQ. The CDR3 spans 14 residues. Data came from immunoSEQ multiplex PCR; TCRdb stores just in-frame clones and leaves some out. The table lists just over 1,500 clones, 80% to 90% of them singletons. V and J are TRBV7-8 and TRBJ2-5; TRBD1 agrees at 8 bases. The origin of this receptor is a human donor with HPV-associated anogenital cancer. The sequences come from tumor tissue, collected from a patient who underwent chemoradiotherapy. Here the CDR3 reads CASSMDRDKETQYF. In nucleotides, the CDR3 is TGTGCCAGCAGCATGGACAGGGACAAAGAGACCCAGTACTTC.